This TCR beta chain was observed in a study of CXCR3-negative and CXCR3-positive naive CD8 T cells. Regarding the study as a whole: When CXCR3-positive naive cells were set against CXCR3-negative naive cells, the former had more hydrophobic TRB CDR3s. Both of the naive subsets showed about the same high diversity, but memory CD8+ cells had much less.

CD45RO-CCR7+CD27+CD95- was the phenotype of naive CD8+ T cells. The germline V gene has CDR1 SGHAT and CDR2 FQNNGV. The CDR3 has 16 amino acids. In the case of this clonotype: Antigen specificity is unknown.

Each TRB cDNA library was prepared by 5' RACE (with UMI labels). TCRdb re-called the 5' RACE reads; one entry per CDR3 protein, DNA not given. Its table lists about 60,000 distinct CDR3 sequences. V gene TRBV11-2 combines with J gene TRBJ2-5. The TCR comes from a human donor in good health. Some clones in this sample may be carry-over from other donors' samples. Sequenced: naive CXCR3+ CD8+ T cells from blood. The subset: CD45RO-CCR7+CD27+CD95- naive CD8+ T cells expressing CXCR3 (TNR3+). The CDR3 reads CASSLAAELTQETQYF.